The 18 T cell receptor beta chains listed next were all sequenced from one sample in a study of blood T cell repertoires in COVID-19. The table came from immunoSEQ multiplex PCR; TCRdb's copy has only in-frame clones and leaves some out. The sample has about 130,000 clones, over 65% seen once. The sequenced material came from PBMCs or T cells enriched from blood (not recorded which). The receptors stem from a woman aged 45-65 years who had recovered from COVID-19.

The chain uses TRBV19 and TRBJ1-5; D possibly corresponds to TRBD1 (6 bases). The CDR3 runs to 16 residues. The V end was cut by 5 bases, the J end by 0 bases, with 14 bases between. Germline V gene sequence: CDR1 LNHDA, CDR2 SQIVND (reference sequence). The DNA of the CDR3 is TGTGCCAGTAGTGAGGGGGAGATTTATAGCAATCAGCCCCAGCATTTT. Its protein is CASSEGEIYSNQPQHF.

The chain couples TRBV28 to TRBJ1-4; a weak D match, TRBD1 (5 bases). The CDR3 spans 16 residues. Germline CDR1 MDHEN, CDR2 SYDVKM. The V and J ends lost 6 bases and 2 bases respectively, with 16 bases between them. As DNA, the CDR3 is TGTGCCAGCAGCGTCGGGGGGTTTTTGACTAATGAAAAACTGTTTTTT. Translation: CASSVGGFLTNEKLFF.

This clone was found a few times. CDR3 DNA: TGTGCCAGCAGCCAGGGGCAGTACTACGAGCAGTACTTC. Translation gives CASSQGQYYEQYF. The chain combines TRBV27 with TRBJ2-7; a possible D gene is TRBD1 (6 bases). Trimming removed 6 bases at V and 3 bases at J, with 12 bases between. CDR1 is MNHEY and CDR2 is SMNVEV in the germline V gene (reference sequence). The CDR3 sequence is 13 residues long.

This chain links TRBV29-1 with TRBJ1-1; 7 bases match TRBD1. This CDR3 has 12 amino acids. The germline gives CDR1 SQVTM, CDR2 ANQGSEA. V lost 6 bases to trimming and J lost 0 bases; unmatched junction nucleotides: 1. As DNA, the CDR3 is TGCAGCGTGGGACAGTTGAACACTGAAGCTTTCTTT. This gives the protein CSVGQLNTEAFF.

The V gene is TRBV5-1, the J gene TRBJ2-7; D call uncertain. This CDR3 is built from 13 residues. CDR1 and CDR2 (germline): SGHRS, YFSETQ. V was clipped by 1 base and J by 5 bases, with 10 bases between them. CDR3 in DNA: TGCGCCAGCAGCTTGCCTAGATCCAACGAGCAGTACTTC. It specifies CASSLPRSNEQYF.

This clone has more than one count but fewer than ten. The V and J genes are TRBV5-4 and TRBJ2-5; TRBD1 aligns across 7 bases. CDR1 is SGHNT, CDR2 YYREEE, per germline (reference sequence). The CDR3 covers 13 residues. V shed 7 bases and J 3 bases; nucleotides not matched to a gene: 6. CDR3 protein: CASGSGTEETQYF. CDR3 DNA sequence: TGTGCCAGCGGATCCGGGACAGAAGAGACCCAGTACTTC.

This clone was detected a few times. The chain has TRBV27 and TRBJ1-6; D ambiguous. With 5 bases removed from V and 9 bases from J, the gap between germline ends came to 11 bases. The CDR3 totals 13 residues. Germline CDR1 MNHEY, CDR2 SMNVEV (reference sequence). CDR3 in DNA: TGTGCCAGCAGTAGCCAGGTCGGTTCACCCCTCCACTTT. This encodes CASSSQVGSPLHF.

The chain employs TRBV24-1 and TRBJ1-2; weak D call: TRBD1 (6 bases). Between the trimmed V and J ends, which lost 6 bases and 0 bases, there was a span of 10 bases. The germline V gene has CDR1 KGHDR and CDR2 SFDVKD. The CDR3 spans 14 residues. CDR3 residues: CATSKTGSNYGYTF. CDR3 nucleotides: TGTGCCACCAGTAAGACAGGTTCTAACTATGGCTACACCTTC.

The chain recombines TRBV7-6 with TRBJ2-3; 9 bases are shared with TRBD2. The CDR3 runs to 16 residues. Germline CDR1 SGHVS, CDR2 FNYEAQ. The V gene end was trimmed by 3 bases and the J gene end by 2 bases; junction bases not matched to a gene: 6. Here the CDR3 DNA reads TGTGCCAGCAGCTTTTCAGCGGGGGGAGACACAGATACGCAGTATTTT. The encoded protein is CASSFSAGGDTDTQYF.

The V gene is TRBV3-1 (or the pseudogene TRBV3-2), the J gene TRBJ1-6; the D is unclear. The CDR3 sequence is 17 residues long. V lost 0 bases to trimming and J lost 5 bases, with 14 bases between them. CDR1 and CDR2 (germline): LGHDT, YNNKEL (reference sequence). The CDR3 is CASSQDRPVLDNSPLHF. The CDR3 region has the DNA TGTGCCAGCAGCCAAGATAGGCCAGTGCTAGATAATTCACCCCTCCACTTT.

The rearrangement uses TRBV6-5 and TRBJ2-1; D perhaps matches TRBD2 (5 bases). The CDR3 runs 16 residues. V lost 0 bases, J lost 4 bases, and 13 bases lay in between. Germline CDR1 reads MNHEY; CDR2 reads SVGAGI. The CDR3 reads CASSYSNGGLYNEQFF. The DNA of the CDR3 is TGTGCCAGCAGTTACTCGAATGGCGGACTTTACAATGAGCAGTTCTTC.

The CDR3 DNA is TGTGCCAGCAGTGTGATGGCCTACGAATCGAGGAATGAGCAGTTCTTC. Translation gives CASSVMAYESRNEQFF. The gene calls are TRBV6-1 and TRBJ2-1; no clear D gene. Germline CDR1 is MNHNS and CDR2 is SASEGT. V was cut by 4 bases and J by 7 bases, with 20 bases left in between. The CDR3 consists of 16 residues.

The chain employs TRBV10-3 and TRBJ1-2; a possible D gene is TRBD1 (5 bases). Germline CDR1 reads ENHRY; CDR2 reads SYGVKD. This CDR3 comprises 15 residues. V lost 3 bases and J 3 bases, leaving 14 bases between the germline ends. CDR3 sequence (DNA): TGTGCCATCAGTGATGGGGGGAGTGGGGACTATGGCTACACCTTC. Translation gives CAISDGGSGDYGYTF.

The CDR3 region is CASSSGLLAGGQETQYF. CDR3 DNA: TGTGCCAGCAGCTCGGGGTTGTTAGCGGGGGGACAAGAGACCCAGTACTTC. The V call is TRBV5-4, the J call TRBJ2-5, with 10 bases fitting TRBD2. V shed 3 bases and J 2 bases; nucleotides not matched to a gene: 10. Germline assignment: CDR1 SGHNT and CDR2 YYREEE (reference sequence). The CDR3 sequence is 17 residues long. The variable domain in full, completed from reference TRBV5-4 and TRBJ2-5, reads ETGVTQSPTHLIKTRGQQVTLRCSSQSGHNTVSWYQQALGQGPQFIFQYYREEENGRGNFPPRFSGLQFPNYSSELNVNALELDDSALYLCASSSGLLAGGQETQYFGPGTRLLVL.

Concerning this clone: The same CDR3 arises from other DNA sequences in this sample as well. V is TRBV3-1 (or the pseudogene TRBV3-2) and J is TRBJ2-5; 8 bases map to TRBD2. CDR3 size: 14 residues. Trimming cost V 4 bases and J 1 base; bases outside gene matches: 2. From germline, CDR1 is LGHDT and CDR2 YNNKEL (reference sequence). CDR3 sequence reads: CASSPRGGQETQYF. The CDR3 DNA is TGTGCCAGCAGCCCTCGGGGGGGCCAAGAGACCCAGTACTTC.

The chain is built from TRBV20-1 and TRBJ2-3; 10 nucleotides match TRBD2. The germline CDR1 and CDR2 sequences are DFQATT and SNEGSKA (reference sequence). The CDR3 runs to 15 residues. The J segment lost 3 bases and the V segment lost 3 bases, leaving 6 bases of the junction unmatched. As DNA, the CDR3 is TGCAGTGCTAGTAAAGCGGGGGGGCCGACAGATACGCAGTATTTT. Translation: CSASKAGGPTDTQYF.

The chain joins TRBV13 to TRBJ2-7, with TRBD1 identical over 8 bases. Trimming removed 1 base from V and 3 bases from J; junction bases left unmatched: 11. Germline values: CDR1 PRHDT, CDR2 FYEKMQ (reference sequence). The CDR3 loop spans 17 amino acids. The CDR3 loop reads CASSLEAGGLLGYEQYF. CDR3 bases: TGTGCCAGCAGCTTAGAGGCAGGGGGCCTCCTAGGCTACGAGCAGTACTTC.

The rearrangement joins TRBV5-1 to TRBJ1-1; the D gene is possibly TRBD1 (5 bases). CDR3 length: 15 amino acids. Germline values: CDR1 SGHRS, CDR2 YFSETQ. The V gene lost 0 bases and the J gene lost 1 base, with 10 bases spanning the gap. CDR3 residues: CASSLAGVPNTEAFF. CDR3 nucleotides: TGCGCCAGCAGCTTGGCGGGGGTCCCGAACACTGAAGCTTTCTTT.